This is a list of T cell receptor beta chains from one sample in a study of blood T cells in healthy people across ages. TCRdb re-derived calls from the 5' RACE reads in MiXCR, one entry per CDR3 protein. The sample carries over a million distinct CDR3 sequences, around 27% recorded once. These data also featured in a second study, about T cells of mothers and their children.

Input material: blood. The receptors were gathered from a girl between 2 and 10 years old in good health. Both conserved end residues are part of each CDR3. D genes are given only for firm matches. Only part of the rows carry a size: once, few, many, or a class if the clone is expanded.

TRBJ2-5	TRBV2	-	TRBD2	CASSDVQRGFQETQYF	TGTGCCAGCAGTGACGTGCAGCGGGGCTTCCAAGAGACCCAGTACTTC
TRBJ2-5	TRBV11-3	few	-	CASSFTALRETQYF	TGTGCCAGCAGCTTTACCGCCCTACGGGAGACTCAGTACTTC
TRBJ2-1	TRBV6-2/TRBV6-3	-	-	CASSYQGTMNEQFF	TGTGCCAGCAGTTATCAGGGAACTATGAATGAGCAGTTCTTC
TRBJ1-2	TRBV7-8	few	-	CASSPDLGANYGYTF	TGTGCCAGCAGCCCGGATCTAGGGGCGAACTATGGCTACACCTTC
TRBJ2-1	TRBV29-1	-	-	CSVEDRRGVRNEQFF	TGCAGCGTTGAAGATCGGAGAGGTGTCAGGAATGAGCAGTTCTTC
TRBJ2-7	TRBV10-3	few	-	CASRTELIPYEQYF	TGTGCCTCCAGGACGGAACTGATTCCCTACGAGCAGTACTTC
TRBJ1-1	TRBV29-1	-	TRBD1	CSVGQMAGEAFF	TGCAGCGTGGGACAGATGGCCGGTGAAGCTTTCTTT
TRBJ2-3	TRBV28	once	-	CASSPRTDRDTQYF	TGTGCCAGCAGTCCGCGGACAGATCGCGATACGCAGTATTTT
TRBJ2-1	TRBV7-3	-	TRBD2	CASSLMGLASEQFF	TGTGCCAGCAGCTTGATGGGACTAGCCAGTGAGCAGTTCTTC
TRBJ2-1	TRBV4-3	-	-	CASSQDLGAEQFF	TGCGCCAGCAGCCAAGATCTAGGGGCGGAGCAGTTCTTC
TRBJ2-1	TRBV12-5	-	-	CASVPGTPRGNEQFF	TGTGCTAGTGTTCCCGGGACCCCTCGGGGGAATGAGCAGTTCTTC
TRBJ2-5	TRBV6-2/TRBV6-3	few	TRBD1	CASSDPGQGAQYF	TGTGCCAGCAGTGACCCGGGACAGGGGGCCCAGTACTTC
TRBJ2-1	TRBV6-2/TRBV6-3	-	-	CASRGSGDNEQFF	TGTGCCAGCAGGGGTAGCGGTGACAATGAGCAGTTCTTC
TRBJ2-5	TRBV5-5	few	TRBD2	CASSLWLAGDNQETQYF	TGTGCCAGCAGCTTGTGGCTAGCGGGAGACAACCAAGAGACCCAGTACTTC
TRBJ2-3	TRBV5-1	few	-	CASSWRGDTQYF	TGCGCCAGCAGCTGGAGGGGAGATACGCAGTATTTT
TRBJ2-6	TRBV5-6	few	-	CASSWRPGHPFSGANVLTF	TGTGCCAGCAGCTGGCGACCGGGACACCCCTTCTCTGGGGCCAACGTCCTGACTTTC